This T cell receptor (beta chain) was documented in a study of T-cell reconstitution after alpha-beta-depleted transplantation in children. The TCRbeta library incorporated unique molecular identifiers. TCRdb fed the PCR reads into MiXCR, producing one record per CDR3 protein. The table records approximately 270,000 distinct CDR3 sequences, more than 8% of them present only once. This clonotype was counted between two and nine times. Trimming shortened V by 1 base and J by 3 bases, and 10 bases separated the two germline ends. This CDR3 has 15 residues. CDR1 and CDR2 (germline): SEHNR, FQNEAQ (reference sequence).

This sequence originates from a human donor who donated a stem cell graft to a child with SCID. The material was PBMCs from the stem cell graft donor, obtained from the stem cell graft. The genes are TRBV7-9 and TRBJ1-5; D not resolved. The CDR3 sequence is CASSLGTKTNQPQHF. The CDR3 DNA reads TGTGCCAGCAGCTTAGGGACGAAGACCAATCAGCCCCAGCATTTT.